The present T cell receptor (beta chain) was sequenced within a study of cytomegalovirus exposure and HLA in healthy donors. Study information: Sequencing of roughly 180 million T cells in an earlier analysis found 100 million to 140 million unique TCR beta sequences. Whole-study results and caveats: Through in vitro validation, a few CMV-associated chains were shown to be specific for CMV antigens.

Amplification used 60 Vbeta primers and 13 Jbeta primers. Sequencing was performed with immunoSEQ multiplex PCR; in TCRdb, only in-frame clones are kept and a portion is missing. Of about 190,000 clones listed, over 60% are singletons. This clone came up once. Its cognate antigen is unknown. The CDR3 has 12 residues. V lost 2 bases and J lost 3, with 5 bases in between. Germline CDR1 is SQVTM and CDR2 is ANQGSEA. The receptor was isolated from a man aged 30 to 45 in good health and CMV-seropositive. Material for sequencing was PBMCs. The genes are TRBV29-1 and TRBJ1-5, with unresolved D. This CDR3 reads CSVETDNQPQHF. The CDR3 DNA sequence: TGCAGCGTTGAAACAGACAATCAGCCCCAGCATTTT.